The source of this T cell receptor beta chain is a study of T cells expressing NK-cell markers (dated by TCRdb to the early 2020s). Some background on the complete study: TCR beta-chain repertoires were profiled in sorted CD3+CD56+NKG2C+, CD3+CD56+NKG2C- and CD3+CD56-NKG2C+ T-cell subsets from about 8 donors. Among the eight sequenced donors, seven were HCMV-seropositive and one was HCMV-seronegative. The eight sequenced donors were randomly selected healthy volunteers, three men and five women. Illumina HiSeq 2000/2500, MiSeq or NextSeq was used to sequence libraries as 2 x 150 bp reads.

A commercial ELISA kit detecting HCMV-specific IgG in serum was used to determine HCMV serostatus. Peripheral blood mononuclear cells were isolated from blood by Ficoll density gradient centrifugation. Instrument used: Illumina HiSeq 2000. The TCR beta cDNA libraries were made using 5'RACE template switching, a step that added both a universal primer site and unique molecular identifiers. cDNA synthesis was primed from the TCR beta constant segment and was followed by two successive PCR amplification steps. The source study handled its data this way. Reads were demultiplexed and grouped by UMI with MIGEC, and clonotypes were assembled and quantified with MiTCR. To remove erroneous sequences, TCR cDNA sequences were retained only when supported by two or more reads. The tcR package was used for downstream repertoire analysis, and clonotypes were matched between fractions using CDR3 nucleotide sequence together with V segment. Antigen specificity was annotated against VDJdb with VDJmatch, allowing one amino acid substitution in CDR3. Following reprocessing of the reads by TCRdb, the data hold one row per CDR3 protein sequence and no DNA is available. TCRdb, not the original authors, processed these V and J calls. The sample table holds about 550,000 distinct CDR3 sequences. The top ten hold approximately 4% of the sample.

What the research found in general, with its limitations: Those dominant clonotypes were again the most abundant among CD3+CD56-NKG2C+ cells in a few donors, at 28.3-60.1%. In a handful of donors, the dominant CD3+CD56+NKG2C+ clonotypes were among the top 10 CD8+ clonotypes and accounted for about 1.0-7.0% of CD8+ T cells. Whether the expanded NKG2C-expressing T cell clones were specific for HCMV antigens remained unclear.

CDR1 SQVTM and CDR2 ANQGSEA are derived from the germline V gene. Taken from cysteine to phenylalanine, the CDR3 has 17 residues. No DNA sequence was recorded. Regarding this clonotype: It has no known antigen specificity.

The chain links TRBV29-1 with TRBJ2-3. The specimen was blood T cells: a sorted CD56 or NKG2C T cell subset, CD4+ or CD8+ T cells, or bulk PBMC T cells (not recorded which). The TCR was taken from a man aged 18-30 years in good health. Donor details come from another sample of the same person, matched by shared clones. The CDR3 protein is CSVGSDPTEILTDTQYF.